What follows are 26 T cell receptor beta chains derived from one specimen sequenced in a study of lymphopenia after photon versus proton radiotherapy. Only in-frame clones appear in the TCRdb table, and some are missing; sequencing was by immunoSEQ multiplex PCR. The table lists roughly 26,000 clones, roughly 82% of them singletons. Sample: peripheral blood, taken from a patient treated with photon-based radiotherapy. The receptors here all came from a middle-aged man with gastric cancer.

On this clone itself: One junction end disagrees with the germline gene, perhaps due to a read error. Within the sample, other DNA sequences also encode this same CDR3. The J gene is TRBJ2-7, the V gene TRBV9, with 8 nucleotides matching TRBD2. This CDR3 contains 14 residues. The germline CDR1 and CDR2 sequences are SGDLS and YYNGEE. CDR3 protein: CASSPGGARYEQYF. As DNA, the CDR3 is TGTGCCAGCAGCCCCGGGGGGGCTAGGTACGAGCAGTATTTC. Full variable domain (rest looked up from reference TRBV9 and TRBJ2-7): DSGVTQTPKHLITATGQRVTLRCSPRSGDLSVYWYQQSLDQGLQFLIQYYNGEERAKGNILERFSAQQFPDLHSELNLSSLELGDSALYFCASSPGGARYEQYFGPGTRLTVT.

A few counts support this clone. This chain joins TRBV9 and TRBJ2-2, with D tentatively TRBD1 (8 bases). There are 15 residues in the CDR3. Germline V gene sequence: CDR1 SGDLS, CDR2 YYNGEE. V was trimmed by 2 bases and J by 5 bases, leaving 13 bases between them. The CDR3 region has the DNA TGTGCCAGCAGCGTCGACAGGGGAGGGACCGGGGAGCTGTTTTTT. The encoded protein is CASSVDRGGTGELFF.

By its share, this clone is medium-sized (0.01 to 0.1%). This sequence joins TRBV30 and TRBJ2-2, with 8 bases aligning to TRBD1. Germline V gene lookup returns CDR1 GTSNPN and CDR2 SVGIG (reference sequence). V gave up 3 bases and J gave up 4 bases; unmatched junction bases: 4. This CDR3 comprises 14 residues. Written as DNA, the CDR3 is TGTGCCTGGAGGCGGACAGGGACCACCGGGGAGCTGTTTTTT. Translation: CAWRRTGTTGELFF.

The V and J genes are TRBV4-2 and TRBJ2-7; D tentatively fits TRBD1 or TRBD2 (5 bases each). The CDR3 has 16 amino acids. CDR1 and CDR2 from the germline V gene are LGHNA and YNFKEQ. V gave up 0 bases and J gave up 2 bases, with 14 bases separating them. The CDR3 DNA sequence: TGTGCCAGCAGCCAAGACAGCCCAGGGACCCCCTACGAGCAGTACTTC. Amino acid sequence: CASSQDSPGTPYEQYF.

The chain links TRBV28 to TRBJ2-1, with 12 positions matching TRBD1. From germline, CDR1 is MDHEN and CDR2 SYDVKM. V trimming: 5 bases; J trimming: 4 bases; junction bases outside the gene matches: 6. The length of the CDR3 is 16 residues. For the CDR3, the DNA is TGTGCCAGCAGTCCGGGACAGGGGGCGAGGTACAATGAGCAGTTCTTC. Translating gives CASSPGQGARYNEQFF. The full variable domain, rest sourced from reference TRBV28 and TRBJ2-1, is DVKVTQSSRYLVKRTGEKVFLECVQDMDHENMFWYRQDPGLGLRLIYFSYDVKMKEKGDIPEGYSVSREKKERFSLILESASTNQTSMYLCASSPGQGARYNEQFFGPGTRLTVL.

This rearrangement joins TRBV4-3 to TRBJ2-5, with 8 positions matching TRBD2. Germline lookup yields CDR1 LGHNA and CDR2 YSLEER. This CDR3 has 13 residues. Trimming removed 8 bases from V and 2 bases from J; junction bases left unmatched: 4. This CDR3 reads CASSAGGQETQYF. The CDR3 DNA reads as TGCGCCAGCTCTGCGGGGGGTCAAGAGACCCAGTACTTC.

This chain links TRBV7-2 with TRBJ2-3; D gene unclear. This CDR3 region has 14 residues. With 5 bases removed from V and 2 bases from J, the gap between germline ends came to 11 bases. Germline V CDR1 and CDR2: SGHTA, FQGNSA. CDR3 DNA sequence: TGTGCCAGCAGCCCTAGTCGTATCACAGATACGCAGTATTTT. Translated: CASSPSRITDTQYF. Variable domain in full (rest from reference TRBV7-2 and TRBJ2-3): GAGVSQSPSNKVTEKGKDVELRCDPISGHTALYWYRQSLGQGLEFLIYFQGNSAPDKSGLPSDRFSAERTGGSVSTLTIQRTQQEDSAVYLCASSPSRITDTQYFGPGTRLTVL.

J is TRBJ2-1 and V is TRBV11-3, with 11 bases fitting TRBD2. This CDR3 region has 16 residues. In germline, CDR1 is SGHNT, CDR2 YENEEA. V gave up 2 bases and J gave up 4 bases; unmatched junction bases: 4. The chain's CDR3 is CASSLSLAGGYNEQFF. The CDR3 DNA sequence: TGTGCCAGCAGCTTATCTCTAGCGGGGGGTTACAATGAGCAGTTCTTC.

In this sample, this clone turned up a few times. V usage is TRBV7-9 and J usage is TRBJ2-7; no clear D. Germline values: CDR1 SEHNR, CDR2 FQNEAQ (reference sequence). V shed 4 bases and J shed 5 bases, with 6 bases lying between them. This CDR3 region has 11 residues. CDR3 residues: CASSSLDEQYF. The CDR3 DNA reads TGTGCCAGCAGCTCGCTAGACGAGCAGTACTTC.

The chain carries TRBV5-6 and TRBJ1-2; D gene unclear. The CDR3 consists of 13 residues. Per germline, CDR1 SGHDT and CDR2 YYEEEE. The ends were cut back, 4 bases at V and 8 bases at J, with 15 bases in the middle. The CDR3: CASSIRAARGYTF. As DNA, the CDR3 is TGTGCCAGCAGCATACGGGCCGCTCGGGGCTACACCTTC. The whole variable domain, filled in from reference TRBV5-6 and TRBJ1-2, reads DAGVTQSPTHLIKTRGQQVTLRCSPKSGHDTVSWYQQALGQGPQFIFQYYEEEERQRGNFPDRFSGHQFPNYSSELNVNALLLGDSALYLCASSIRAARGYTFGSGTRLTVV.

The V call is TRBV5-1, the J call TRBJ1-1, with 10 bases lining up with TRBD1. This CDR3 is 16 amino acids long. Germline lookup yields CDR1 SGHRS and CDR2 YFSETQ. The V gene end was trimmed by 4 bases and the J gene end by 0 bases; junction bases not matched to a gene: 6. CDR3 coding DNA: TGCGCCAGCAGCCCGGGGACAGGGGCCTTGAACACTGAAGCTTTCTTT. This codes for CASSPGTGALNTEAFF.

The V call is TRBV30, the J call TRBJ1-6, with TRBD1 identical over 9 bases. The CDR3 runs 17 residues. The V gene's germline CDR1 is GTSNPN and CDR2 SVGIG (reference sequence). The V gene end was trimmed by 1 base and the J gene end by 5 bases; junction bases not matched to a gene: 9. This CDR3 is CAWSGGQGQADNSPLHF. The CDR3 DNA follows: TGTGCCTGGAGTGGGGGACAGGGACAGGCGGATAATTCACCCCTCCACTTT.

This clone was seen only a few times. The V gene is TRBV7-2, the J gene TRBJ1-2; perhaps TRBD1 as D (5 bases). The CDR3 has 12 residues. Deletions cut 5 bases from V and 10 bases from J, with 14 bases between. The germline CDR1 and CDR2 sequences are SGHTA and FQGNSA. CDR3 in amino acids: CASSPIGGDYTF. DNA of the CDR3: TGTGCCAGCAGCCCCATCGGGGGAGACTACACCTTC.

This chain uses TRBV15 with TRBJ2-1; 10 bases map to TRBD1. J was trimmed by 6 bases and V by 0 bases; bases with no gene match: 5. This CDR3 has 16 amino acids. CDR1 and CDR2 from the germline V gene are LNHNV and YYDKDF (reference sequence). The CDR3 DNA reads TGTGCCACCAGCAGAGATATACGGACAGGGGGCAATGAGCAGTTCTTC. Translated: CATSRDIRTGGNEQFF.

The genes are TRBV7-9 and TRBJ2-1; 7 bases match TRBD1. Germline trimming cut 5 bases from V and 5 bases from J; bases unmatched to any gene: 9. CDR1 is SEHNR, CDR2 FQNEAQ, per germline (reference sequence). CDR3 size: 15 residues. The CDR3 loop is CASSPHPDRDNEQFF. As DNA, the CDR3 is TGTGCCAGCAGCCCCCATCCCGACAGGGACAATGAGCAGTTCTTC.

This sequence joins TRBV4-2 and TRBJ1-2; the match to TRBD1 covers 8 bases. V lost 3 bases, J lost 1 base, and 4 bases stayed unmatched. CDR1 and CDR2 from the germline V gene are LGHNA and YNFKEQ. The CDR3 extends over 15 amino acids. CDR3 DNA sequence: TGTGCCAGCAGCCATTCGGACAGGGTTAACTATGGCTACACCTTC. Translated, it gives CASSHSDRVNYGYTF.

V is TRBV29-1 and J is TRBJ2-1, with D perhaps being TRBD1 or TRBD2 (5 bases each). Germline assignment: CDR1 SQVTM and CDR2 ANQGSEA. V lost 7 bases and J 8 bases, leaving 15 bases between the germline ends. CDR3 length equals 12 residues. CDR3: CSAGLWSHEQFF. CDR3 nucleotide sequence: TGCAGCGCGGGGCTTTGGTCCCATGAGCAGTTCTTC.

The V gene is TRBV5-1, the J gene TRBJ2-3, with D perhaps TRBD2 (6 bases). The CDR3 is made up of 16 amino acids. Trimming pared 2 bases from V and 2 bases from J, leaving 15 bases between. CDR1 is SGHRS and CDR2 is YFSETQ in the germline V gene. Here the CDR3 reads CASSLRGIDPTDTQYF. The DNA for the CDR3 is TGCGCCAGCAGCTTACGCGGGATTGACCCCACAGATACGCAGTATTTT.

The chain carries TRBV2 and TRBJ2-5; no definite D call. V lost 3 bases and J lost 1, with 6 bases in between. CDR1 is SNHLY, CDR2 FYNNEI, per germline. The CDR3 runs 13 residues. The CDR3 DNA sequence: TGTGCCAGCAGTGAGTCAGTCCAAGAGACCCAGTACTTC. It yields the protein CASSESVQETQYF.

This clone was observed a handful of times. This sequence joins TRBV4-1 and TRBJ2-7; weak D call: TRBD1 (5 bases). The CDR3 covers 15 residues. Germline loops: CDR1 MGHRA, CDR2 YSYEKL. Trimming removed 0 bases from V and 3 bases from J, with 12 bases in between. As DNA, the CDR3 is TGCGCCAGCAGCCAAGAAGGACGCAGGGACTACGAGCAGTACTTC. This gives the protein CASSQEGRRDYEQYF.

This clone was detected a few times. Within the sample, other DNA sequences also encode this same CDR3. CDR3 loop: CASSTQDTQYF. The CDR3, as DNA: TGTGCCAGCAGTACGCAGGATACGCAGTATTTT. This rearrangement joins TRBV2 to TRBJ2-3, with D uncertain. The germline V gene has CDR1 SNHLY and CDR2 FYNNEI. V was trimmed by 5 bases and J by 6 bases, leaving 6 bases between them. The CDR3 runs to 11 residues.

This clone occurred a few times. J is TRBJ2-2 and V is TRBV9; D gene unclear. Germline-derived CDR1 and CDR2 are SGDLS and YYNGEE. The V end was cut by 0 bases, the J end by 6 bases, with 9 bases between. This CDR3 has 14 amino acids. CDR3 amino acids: CASSVVGKPGELFF. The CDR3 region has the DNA TGTGCCAGCAGCGTAGTGGGGAAACCCGGGGAGCTGTTTTTT.

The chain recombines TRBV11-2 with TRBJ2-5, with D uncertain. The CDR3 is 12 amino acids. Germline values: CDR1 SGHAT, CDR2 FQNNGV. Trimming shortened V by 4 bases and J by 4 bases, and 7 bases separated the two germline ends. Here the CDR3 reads CASSSYTETQYF. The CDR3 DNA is TGTGCCAGCAGCTCCTACACAGAGACCCAGTACTTC.

The CDR3 loop is CASSQAHSNQPQHF. The CDR3 nucleotides read TGTGCCAGCAGCCAGGCCCATAGCAATCAGCCCCAGCATTTT. The chain uses TRBV5-4 and TRBJ1-5; D unclear. CDR1 SGHNT and CDR2 YYREEE come from the germline V gene (reference sequence). The V end was cut by 4 bases, the J end by 0 bases, with 8 bases between. The CDR3 length is 14 residues.

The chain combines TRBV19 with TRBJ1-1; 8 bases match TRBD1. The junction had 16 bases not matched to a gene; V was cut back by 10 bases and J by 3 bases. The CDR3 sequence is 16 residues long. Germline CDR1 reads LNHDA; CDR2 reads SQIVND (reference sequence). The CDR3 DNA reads TGTGCCATCTCGACCGGGACAGGCACCTCCTACACTGAAGCTTTCTTT. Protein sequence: CAISTGTGTSYTEAFF.

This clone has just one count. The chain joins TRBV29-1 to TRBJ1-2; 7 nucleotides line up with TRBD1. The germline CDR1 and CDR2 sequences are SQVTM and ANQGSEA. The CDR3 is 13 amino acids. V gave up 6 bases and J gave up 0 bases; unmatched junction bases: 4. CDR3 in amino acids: CSVTGSPNYGYTF. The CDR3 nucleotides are TGCAGCGTGACAGGGTCCCCTAACTATGGCTACACCTTC.